The 9 T cell receptor beta chains presented below share a single source sample, sequenced in a study of regulatory T cells in long-lasting Graves disease. Both iRepertoire HTBI primers and Arm-PCR of CDR3 regions were used to build the TCR beta libraries. TCRdb passed the multiplex PCR reads through MiXCR, listing each CDR3 protein once. The sample has about 320,000 distinct CDR3 sequences; 15% to 20% are singletons. Time point meaning: newly diagnosed GD, antithyroid drugs for less than 3 months. The TCR library was prepared using RNA isolated from PBMCs. The material was peripheral blood mononuclear cells (PBMCs), obtained at new diagnosis, from a patient treated with antithyroid drugs. Source of these receptors: a female donor with Graves disease.

Concerning this clonotype: Given a much more abundant clone one base away, this may be a read error. As DNA, the CDR3 is TGTGCCAGCAGTGATAGACGGGCTAACGAGCAGTTCTTC. Translation: CASSDRRANEQFF. The gene calls are TRBV2 and TRBJ2-1; D is unresolved. This CDR3 is 13 amino acids long. Germline lookup yields CDR1 SNHLY and CDR2 FYNNEI. The V end lost 3 bases, the J end lost 10 bases, and 13 bases lay between the germline ends.

The chain is built from TRBV25-1 and TRBJ1-2; D is undetermined. The germline V gene has CDR1 MGHDK and CDR2 SYGVNS. CDR3 size: 12 residues. Deletions cut 6 bases from V and 4 bases from J, with 9 bases between. CDR3 loop: CASSETIYGYTF. CDR3 nucleotides: TGTGCCAGCAGCGAAACTATCTATGGCTACACCTTC.

The sample holds many counts of this clonotype. V gene TRBV28 combines with J gene TRBJ2-1; possible D gene TRBD2, 5 bases. V dropped 2 bases and J dropped 9 bases, with 14 bases sitting between them. The CDR3 runs 14 residues. Looked up from germline, CDR1 is MDHEN and CDR2 is SYDVKM. The CDR3 bases are TGTGCCAGCAGTTTAGTTCCATCGAGGGCTGAGCAGTTCTTC. Translated: CASSLVPSRAEQFF.

This clonotype was seen ten or more times. This chain joins TRBV28 and TRBJ1-2; D is unresolved. V lost 0 bases to trimming and J lost 0 bases, with 14 bases between them. The CDR3 totals 17 residues. Per the germline V gene, CDR1 is MDHEN and CDR2 is SYDVKM. The CDR3 DNA reads TGTGCCAGCAGTTTATGGGGAGGAGAGAGACCTAACTATGGCTACACCTTC. Translated: CASSLWGGERPNYGYTF.

A word on this clonotype: A much larger clonotype is one base distant, so this may be a read error. This chain connects TRBV12-3 or TRBV12-4 to TRBJ2-3; D gene unclear. The tail of the sequence fits TRBJ2-7 better, so the J call may be wrong. The CDR3 covers 15 residues. CDR3 amino acids: CASSLYSGGKDEQYF. CDR3 coding DNA: TGTGCCAGCAGCCTCTACAGTGGCGGTAAGGATGAGCAGTACTTC.

This clonotype occurred many times. The V and J genes are TRBV2 and TRBJ1-2; the D is unclear. Germline values: CDR1 SNHLY, CDR2 FYNNEI. The CDR3 spans 13 residues. With 1 base removed from V and 7 bases from J, the gap between germline ends came to 10 bases. CDR3 sequence (DNA): TGTGCCAGCAGTGAAGTTCGGAACGCTGGCTACACCTTC. This gives the protein CASSEVRNAGYTF.

This clonotype was observed at least ten times. V gene TRBV11-3 combines with J gene TRBJ2-1; D may be TRBD2 (6 bases). Germline CDR1 SGHNT, CDR2 YENEEA. Trimming shortened V by 0 bases and J by 0 bases, and 12 bases separated the two germline ends. This CDR3 spans 17 amino acids. This CDR3 reads CASSLDGHGGSYNEQFF. The CDR3 DNA reads TGTGCCAGCAGCTTAGATGGTCACGGGGGCTCCTACAATGAGCAGTTCTTC.

This clonotype has a count of ten or more. CDR3 region: CASSSNRGWGRLVRNGYTF. The CDR3 DNA follows: TGTGCCAGCAGCTCGAACCGAGGGTGGGGACGATTGGTCCGGAATGGCTACACCTTC. This sequence joins TRBV11-2 and TRBJ1-2; possible D gene TRBD1, 5 bases. The V end lost 4 bases, the J end lost 6 bases, and 30 bases lay between the germline ends. Germline V gene data show CDR1 as SGHAT and CDR2 as FQNNGV. CDR3 length: 19 amino acids.

The sample holds one count of this clonotype. The chain combines TRBV11-2 with TRBJ1-4; D gene unclear. The V and J ends lost 6 bases and 4 bases respectively, with 12 bases between them. The germline gives CDR1 SGHAT, CDR2 FQNNGV. The CDR3 covers 14 residues. CDR3: CASSLDWGNEKLFF. The CDR3 coding sequence is TGTGCCAGCAGTTTGGACTGGGGTAATGAAAAACTGTTTTTT. Together with reference TRBV11-2 and TRBJ1-4, the CDR3 gives the full variable domain: EAGVAQSPRYKIIEKRQSVAFWCNPISGHATLYWYQQILGQGPKLLIQFQNNGVVDDSQLPKDRFSAERLKGVDSTLKIQPAKLEDSAVYLCASSLDWGNEKLFFGSGTQLSVL.